The clone carrying this T cell receptor (beta chain) was seen many times. Its matching antigen is unknown. This sample stems from a study of radiotherapy plus CTLA-4 blockade in lung cancer. Clones were sequenced by immunoSEQ multiplex PCR, and TCRdb holds only the in-frame ones, with some missing. The sample records some 87,000 clones, approximately 82% being singletons. Regarding the study as a whole: Interferon-beta, together with early blood T cell clone dynamics, reportedly best predicted response. Subsequent to radiotherapy plus ipilimumab, tumor-derived TCR clones underwent expansion in blood.

The CDR3 totals 14 residues. V was pared by 4 bases and J by 5 bases, with 16 bases between. Germline values: CDR1 SGHDT, CDR2 YYEEEE. This clonotype was sampled from a human donor with non-small cell lung cancer that progressed on radiotherapy plus ipilimumab. The sequences come from peripheral blood, collected from a patient treated with radiotherapy plus ipilimumab. The rearrangement joins TRBV5-6 to TRBJ2-7, with D tentatively TRBD1 (6 bases). The CDR3, as DNA: TGTGCCAGCAGCGCACTTAACAGGGTCCACGAGCAGTACTTC. Protein sequence: CASSALNRVHEQYF.